This T cell receptor (beta chain) was retrieved from a study of shared clonotypes between healthy human individuals. Study findings and constraints: Generally, naive subsets (rather than memory subsets) showed larger estimated richness. A few donors showed sharing of around 5% of naive CD4 clonotypes.

Splitting of each subset's genomic DNA was done evenly across several immunoSEQ plates. Generated by immunoSEQ multiplex PCR, the TCRdb table keeps only in-frame clones and is missing some. This table has around 2.5 million clones, 80% to 95% appearing once. The CDR3 has 14 amino acids. Germline V gives CDR1 SEHNR, CDR2 FQNEAQ (reference sequence). The junction had 6 bases not matched to a gene; V was cut back by 6 bases and J by 5 bases. Notes on this clone: The antigen is unknown.

The source material was naive CD4+ T cells from PBMCs. As for subset: CD45RA+ positively selected. The TCR sequence derives from a man aged 18 to 30 in good health. Some clones in this sample may be carry-over from other donors' samples. The genes are TRBV7-9 and TRBJ2-7; 11 nucleotides align to TRBD2. This chain's CDR3 is CASRVSGREHEQYF. In DNA, the CDR3 is TGTGCCAGCAGGGTTAGCGGGAGGGAACACGAGCAGTACTTC. Variable domain in full (rest from reference TRBV7-9 and TRBJ2-7): DTGVSQNPRHKITKRGQNVTFRCDPISEHNRLYWYRQTLGQGPEFLTYFQNEAQLEKSRLLSDRFSAERPKGSFSTLEIQRTEQGDSAMYLCASRVSGREHEQYFGPGTRLTVT.